This entry features one T cell receptor beta chain sequence. Its antigen is not known. Other DNA variants within this sample encode the same CDR3. The record originates from a study of T cell responses to AZD1222 COVID-19 vaccine. At the level of the study: Recipients boosted at about 4 weeks or about 12 weeks are pooled. General study results and limits: Only five to seven AZD1222 recipients tested seropositive at baseline. Two AZD1222 doses significantly raised spike-specific TCR breadth and depth over controls. Regions 160-218 and 743-854 held dominance among vaccine-associated CD4 TCRs, which spanned spike.

V dropped 4 bases and J dropped 4 bases, with 13 bases sitting between them. Germline V gives CDR1 KGHSH, CDR2 LQKENI. The CDR3 is 14 residues long. Libraries were prepared by immunoSEQ multiplex PCR; TCRdb keeps only in-frame clonotypes and omits some of them. The repertoire has approximately 90,000 clones, roughly nine tenths of them found once; the top ten carry over 2%. The receptor's source is an adult in good health. This chain joins TRBV18 and TRBJ2-5; TRBD2 might be the D (6 bases). The sample was peripheral blood, taken on day 0 of AZD1222 vaccination. The CDR3 region has the DNA TGTGCCAGCTCACTGGCTGGGCGGGGAGAGACCCAGTACTTC. Amino acid sequence: CASSLAGRGETQYF. Full variable domain (rest looked up from reference TRBV18 and TRBJ2-5): NAGVMQNPRHLVRRRGQEARLRCSPMKGHSHVYWYRQLPEEGLKFMVYLQKENIIDESGMPKERFSAEFPKEGPSILRIQQVVRGDSAAYFCASSLAGRGETQYFGPGTRLLVL.